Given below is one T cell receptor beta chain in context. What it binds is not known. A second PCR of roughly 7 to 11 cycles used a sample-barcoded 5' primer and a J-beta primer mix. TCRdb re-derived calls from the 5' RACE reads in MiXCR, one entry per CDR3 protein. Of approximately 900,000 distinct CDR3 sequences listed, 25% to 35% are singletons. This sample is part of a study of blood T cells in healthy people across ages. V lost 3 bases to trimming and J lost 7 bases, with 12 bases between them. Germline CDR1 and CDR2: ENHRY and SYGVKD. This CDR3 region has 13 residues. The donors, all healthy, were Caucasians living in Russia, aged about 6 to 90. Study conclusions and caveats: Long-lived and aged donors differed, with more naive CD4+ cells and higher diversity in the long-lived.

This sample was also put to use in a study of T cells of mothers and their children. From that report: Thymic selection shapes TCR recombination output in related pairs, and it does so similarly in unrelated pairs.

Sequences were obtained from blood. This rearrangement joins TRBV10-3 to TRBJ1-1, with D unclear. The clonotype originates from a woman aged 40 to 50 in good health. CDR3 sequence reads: CAISDDRTFEAFF. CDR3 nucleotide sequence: TGTGCCATCAGTGACGACCGGACTTTTGAAGCTTTCTTT.